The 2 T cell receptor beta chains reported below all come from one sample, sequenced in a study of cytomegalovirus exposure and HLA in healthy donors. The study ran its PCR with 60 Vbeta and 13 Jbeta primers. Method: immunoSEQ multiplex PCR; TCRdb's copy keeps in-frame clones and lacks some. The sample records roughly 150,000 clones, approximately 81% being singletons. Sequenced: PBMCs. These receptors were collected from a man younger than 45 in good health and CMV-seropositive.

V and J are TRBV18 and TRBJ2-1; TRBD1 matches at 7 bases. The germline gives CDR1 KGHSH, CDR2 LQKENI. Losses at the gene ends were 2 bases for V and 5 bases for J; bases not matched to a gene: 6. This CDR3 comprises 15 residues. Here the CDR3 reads CASSPTGQTHNEQFF. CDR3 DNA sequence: TGTGCCAGCTCACCAACGGGACAGACCCACAATGAGCAGTTCTTC.

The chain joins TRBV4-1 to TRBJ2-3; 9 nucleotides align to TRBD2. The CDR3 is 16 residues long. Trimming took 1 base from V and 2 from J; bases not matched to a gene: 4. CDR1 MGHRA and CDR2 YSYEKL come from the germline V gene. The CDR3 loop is CASSQGLAGLTDTQYF. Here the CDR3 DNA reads TGCGCCAGCAGCCAAGGGCTAGCGGGACTCACAGATACGCAGTATTTT.